This entry is about one T cell receptor beta chain. Its target is unknown. These data come from a study of monozygotic twins with inflammatory bowel disease. Study conclusions and caveats: Especially with disease activity, IBD patients shared fewer clonotypes with others than healthy twins did. It was in IBD patients that TCRbeta diversity (inverse Simpson) was lower than in healthy co-twins. For IBD, no single strong associated signal or clonotype was supported.

Making each TCR library took 3,000 to 4,000 ng of total RNA. TCRdb processed the 5' RACE reads again and assigns one entry to each CDR3 protein, with no DNA. The sample's table shows 350,000 to 500,000 distinct CDR3 sequences. The CDR3 loop spans 16 amino acids. Germline V gives CDR1 SGHRS, CDR2 YFSETQ. This TCR came from a human donor with ulcerative colitis or Crohn's disease, or a healthy co-twin of an affected twin (not recorded which). The chain uses TRBV5-1 and TRBJ2-2. Sequenced: blood. The CDR3 protein is CASSLGHATNTGELFF.